This T cell receptor beta chain derives from a study of T cell responses to AZD1222 COVID-19 vaccine. The ends were cut back, 3 bases at V and 1 base at J, with 8 bases in the middle. The CDR3 spans 14 residues. Germline V gene lookup returns CDR1 ENHRY and CDR2 SYGVKD. The repertoire was sequenced with immunoSEQ multiplex PCR; TCRdb's copy has only in-frame clones and lacks some. The repertoire consists of some 130,000 clones, with about 82% occurring once and the leading ten covering less than 9.5%. General observations from the study: Increased Spike-specific TCR breadth and depth were observed after two AZD1222 doses. Just six AZD1222 recipients were seropositive at baseline. White British people made up most donors, females outnumbered males, and clonal diversity was possibly underestimated. Spike was spanned by vaccine-associated CD4 TCRs, which were dominant at 160-218 and 743-854.

Concerning this clone: Its antigen is currently unknown.

This clonotype was obtained from an adult who received the MenACWY meningococcal vaccine as a control. This chain connects TRBV10-3 to TRBJ2-3; either TRBD1 or TRBD2 may supply D (6 bases each). Sequenced here: peripheral blood, sampled 28 days after the second dose of the MenACWY control vaccine. The CDR3: CAISDRGRTDTQYF. CDR3 in DNA: TGTGCCATCAGTGATCGGGGGCGCACAGATACGCAGTATTTT.